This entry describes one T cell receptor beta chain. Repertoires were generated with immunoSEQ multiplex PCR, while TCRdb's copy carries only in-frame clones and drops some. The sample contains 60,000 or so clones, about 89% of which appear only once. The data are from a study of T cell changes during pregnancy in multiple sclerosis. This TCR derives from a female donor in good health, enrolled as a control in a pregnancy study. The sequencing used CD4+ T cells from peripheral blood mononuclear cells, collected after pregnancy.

The CDR3, as DNA: TGTGCCAGCAGCCAAACGACAGGGGCAGACTACACCTTC. Amino acid sequence: CASSQTTGADYTF. V gene TRBV4-2 combines with J gene TRBJ1-2; 8 bases line up with TRBD1. J gave up 10 bases and V 2 bases, and 6 bases lay outside the gene matches. The CDR3 covers 13 residues. Germline assignment: CDR1 LGHNA and CDR2 YNFKEQ.